This TCR beta chain is from a study of blood T cell repertoires in COVID-19. About the research overall: The samples span acute and convalescent COVID-19 from the United States, Italy and Spain. PBMCs, B-cell-depleted T cells, or T cells were the source of the cDNA or gDNA that made up the material.

Original handling: Amplifying reference gene primers gave estimates of nucleated cell counts. Sequencing used immunoSEQ multiplex PCR; TCRdb keeps in-frame clones, though not all of them. V and J calls and clone size come straight from that table; D and trimming were deduced from the DNA. Of about 160,000 clones listed, roughly 90% are singletons. Germline CDR1 and CDR2: SGHDT and YYEEEE. V gave up 5 bases and J gave up 6 bases, with 21 bases separating them. This CDR3 is built from 15 residues. This sequence was found in a man aged 18 to 29 with acute or convalescent COVID-19. This chain connects TRBV5-6 to TRBJ2-7, with D uncertain. Material: peripheral blood. CDR3 amino acids: CASRHDMFDSGEQYF. Written as DNA, the CDR3 is TGTGCCAGCAGGCACGACATGTTCGATTCAGGCGAGCAGTACTTC.